Below are 29 T cell receptor beta chains sequenced from a single sample in a study of CD8 T cells in ankylosing spondylitis. Findings and caveats of the study: For ankylosing spondylitis blood, a TCR beta motif of seven to nine highly homologous variants appeared characteristic.

Antigen specificity for these receptors is unknown. TCRdb recomputed calls from the 5' RACE reads with MiXCR, one row per CDR3 protein. The table shows 200,000 to 250,000 distinct CDR3 sequences, with 6% to 8% occurring only once. Sequenced sample: blood, either unsorted or a sorted T cell fraction (not recorded which). The receptors were gathered from a male donor with ankylosing spondylitis.

The rearrangement links TRBV18 to TRBJ2-1; D is unclear. The CDR3 extends over 16 amino acids. V was shortened by 2 bases and J by 7 bases, with 18 bases between the two germline ends. Germline-derived CDR1 and CDR2 are KGHSH and LQKENI. The CDR3, as DNA: TGTGCCAGCTCACCAAATTGGCCTGAATTTGGGAATGAGCAGTTCTTC. This codes for CASSPNWPEFGNEQFF.

This clonotype was counted at least ten times. The rearrangement joins TRBV19 to TRBJ1-5, with D unclear. Germline V gene data show CDR1 as LNHDA and CDR2 as SQIVND (reference sequence). The CDR3 has 12 residues. Trimming took 5 bases from V and 6 from J, leaving 8 bases between them. The CDR3 nucleotides are TGTGCCAGTAGTGGTGGTGGTCAGCCCCAGCATTTT. This encodes CASSGGGQPQHF.

This clonotype was seen many times. The genes are TRBV19 and TRBJ2-1; the D gene could be TRBD1 or TRBD2 (5 bases each). There are 12 residues in the CDR3. The V end lost 6 bases, the J end lost 11 bases, and 14 bases lay between the germline ends. The germline CDR1 and CDR2 sequences are LNHDA and SQIVND (reference sequence). The CDR3 nucleotides read TGTGCCAGTAGAAGATCCGGGACCAAGCAGTTCTTC. Translation gives CASRRSGTKQFF. Full variable domain (rest looked up from reference TRBV19 and TRBJ2-1): DGGITQSPKYLFRKEGQNVTLSCEQNLNHDAMYWYRQDPGQGLRLIYYSQIVNDFQKGDIAEGYSVSREKKESFPLTVTSAQKNPTAFYLCASRRSGTKQFFGPGTRLTVL.

There are many counts of this clonotype. The V call is TRBV9, the J call TRBJ2-7; D unresolved. V lost 0 bases and J 2 bases, leaving 9 bases between the germline ends. Germline V gene lookup returns CDR1 SGDLS and CDR2 YYNGEE. The CDR3 spans 14 residues. CDR3 sequence (DNA): TGTGCCAGCAGCGTAGGGGAAGGAACCTACGAGCAGTACTTC. This sequence encodes CASSVGEGTYEQYF.

This clonotype showed up many times. CDR3 sequence: CSARDRGTLWPQYF. CDR3 nucleotides: TGCAGTGCTAGAGATCGTGGGACTCTATGGCCGCAGTATTTT. This chain connects TRBV20-1 to TRBJ2-3; D possibly corresponds to TRBD2 (6 bases). The germline V gene has CDR1 DFQATT and CDR2 SNEGSKA (reference sequence). The V gene lost 0 bases and the J gene lost 10 bases, with 17 bases spanning the gap. The CDR3 totals 14 residues.

Notes on this clonotype: One base away lies a much larger clone, so this may be a sequencing read error. CDR3 DNA sequence: TGTGCCATCAGTGAGTTGACGGGACAGGTTAACATGAACACTGAAGCTTTCTTT. It codes for CAISELTGQVNMNTEAFF. The V call is TRBV10-3, the J call TRBJ1-1; 8 positions agree with TRBD1. Looked up from germline, CDR1 is ENHRY and CDR2 is SYGVKD. The V segment lost 1 base and the J segment 0 bases; nucleotides outside the gene matches: 10. This CDR3 is built from 18 residues.

This chain joins TRBV10-2 and TRBJ2-1; 9 nucleotides agree with TRBD2. The CDR3 sequence is 18 residues long. Trimming took 4 bases from V and 1 from J; bases not matched to a gene: 11. Germline CDR1 reads WSHSY; CDR2 reads SAAADI. The CDR3 DNA follows: TGCGCCAGCAGTGCGCTGGGCGGGGGGGCCCAATCCTACAATGAGCAGTTCTTC. It encodes CASSALGGGAQSYNEQFF.

This clonotype showed up many times. The chain employs TRBV7-9 and TRBJ2-2; 11 positions match TRBD2. This CDR3 is 17 amino acids long. Germline CDR1 is SEHNR and CDR2 is FQNEAQ (reference sequence). Unmatched junction bases numbered 8, after V lost 5 bases and J lost 3 bases. CDR3 DNA sequence: TGTGCCAGCAGCCCTCCGACTAGCGGGAAGGACACCGGGGAGCTGTTTTTT. It is translated as CASSPPTSGKDTGELFF. Together with reference TRBV7-9 and TRBJ2-2, the CDR3 gives the full variable domain: DTGVSQNPRHKITKRGQNVTFRCDPISEHNRLYWYRQTLGQGPEFLTYFQNEAQLEKSRLLSDRFSAERPKGSFSTLEIQRTEQGDSAMYLCASSPPTSGKDTGELFFGEGSRLTVL.

This clonotype has a handful of counts. The chain joins TRBV24-1 to TRBJ2-7, with TRBD2 matching 7 bases. Germline CDR1 KGHDR, CDR2 SFDVKD. The CDR3 sequence is 13 residues long. V lost 9 bases and J lost 1; bases outside the gene matches: 5. The CDR3 bases are TGTGCCACCTCCGGGGGGACGTCCTACGAGCAGTACTTC. It is translated as CATSGGTSYEQYF.

This chain links TRBV11-2 with TRBJ2-7; D gene unclear. Germline assignment: CDR1 SGHAT and CDR2 FQNNGV. V lost 4 bases and J lost 2, with 12 bases in between. This CDR3 region has 14 residues. The CDR3 loop reads CASSSEYPAYEQYF. The CDR3 DNA sequence: TGTGCCAGCAGCTCCGAATATCCCGCCTACGAGCAGTACTTC.

V gene TRBV20-1 combines with J gene TRBJ2-1, with 12 bases lining up with TRBD2. CDR1 DFQATT and CDR2 SNEGSKA come from the germline V gene (reference sequence). J lost 8 bases, V lost 2 bases, and 7 bases had no gene match. CDR3 length: 15 residues. The DNA for the CDR3 is TGCAGTGCTAGAATCCCGACTAGCGGGAGTCATGAGCAGTTCTTC. This gives the protein CSARIPTSGSHEQFF.

In its sample, this clonotype was seen many times. The chain combines TRBV29-1 with TRBJ2-7; a possible D gene is TRBD1 (6 bases). Trimming took off 0 bases at V and 4 bases at J, with 19 bases between the two ends. The CDR3 runs to 16 residues. Germline V gene sequence: CDR1 SQVTM, CDR2 ANQGSEA. The CDR3 nucleotides are TGCAGCGTTGAAGACCGGGGACAAGGGGCTGGTTACGAGCAGTACTTC. Protein: CSVEDRGQGAGYEQYF.

Many counts were recorded for this clonotype. This rearrangement joins TRBV7-8 to TRBJ2-5; TRBD2 might be the D (5 bases). With 3 bases removed from V and 0 bases from J, the gap between germline ends came to 11 bases. Germline loops: CDR1 SGHVS, CDR2 FQNEAQ. The CDR3 spans 15 residues. Written as DNA, the CDR3 is TGTGCCAGCAGCTTCTCCCGACTATACCAAGAGACCCAGTACTTC. Its translation: CASSFSRLYQETQYF.

This clonotype was counted between two and nine times. The V and J genes are TRBV20-1 and TRBJ1-5, with D hard to call. CDR1 is DFQATT, CDR2 SNEGSKA, per germline (reference sequence). V was pared by 0 bases and J by 0 bases, with 12 bases between. CDR3 length equals 16 residues. The CDR3 loop reads CSARDMGSNSNQPQHF. In nucleotides, the CDR3 is TGCAGTGCTAGAGATATGGGGTCTAATAGCAATCAGCCCCAGCATTTT.

The table lists this clonotype with many counts. The rearrangement uses TRBV12-3 or TRBV12-4 and TRBJ2-1; D remains ambiguous. V lost 5 bases, J lost 0 bases, and 20 bases lay in between. CDR3 size: 18 residues. The CDR3 coding sequence is TGTGCCAGCAGTCCAACTCCTACGACGGTGAGCTCCTACAATGAGCAGTTCTTC. Translating it yields CASSPTPTTVSSYNEQFF.

This chain uses TRBV20-1 with TRBJ2-3; TRBD2 matches at 10 bases. V lost 3 bases, J lost 4 bases, and 7 bases stayed unmatched. Per the germline V gene, CDR1 is DFQATT and CDR2 is SNEGSKA (reference sequence). The CDR3 consists of 15 residues. The CDR3 DNA reads TGCAGTGCTAGGAAGATAGCGGGAGGACCAGATACGCAGTATTTT. Protein product: CSARKIAGGPDTQYF.

This clonotype was seen many times. The V call is TRBV28, the J call TRBJ2-5, with D maybe TRBD2 (5 bases). Germline CDR1 is MDHEN and CDR2 is SYDVKM. There are 17 residues in the CDR3. The V gene lost 3 bases and the J gene lost 3 bases, with 20 bases spanning the gap. CDR3 region: CASSFFPGSESEETQYF. Written as DNA, the CDR3 is TGTGCCAGCAGTTTCTTCCCGGGGAGTGAATCGGAAGAGACCCAGTACTTC.

At least ten counts were recorded for this clonotype. The CDR3 DNA follows: TGTGCCAGCAGCTCCCGTACCTCCTACGAGCAGTACTTC. Translation: CASSSRTSYEQYF. The chain couples TRBV13 to TRBJ2-7; D gene uncertain. CDR1 is PRHDT and CDR2 is FYEKMQ in the germline V gene (reference sequence). This CDR3 comprises 13 residues. The V gene lost 4 bases and the J gene lost 0 bases, with 7 bases spanning the gap.

This clonotype was counted at least ten times. The rearrangement links TRBV12-3 or TRBV12-4 to TRBJ2-7; 7 bases fit TRBD2. The CDR3 runs to 13 residues. V lost 4 bases, J lost 3 bases, and 3 bases stayed unmatched. CDR3 sequence: CASSWGRGYEQYF. The CDR3 coding sequence is TGTGCCAGCAGTTGGGGGAGGGGCTACGAGCAGTACTTC.

This clonotype appeared many times. The rearrangement uses TRBV7-9 and TRBJ2-1, with D possibly TRBD1 on 6 matching bases. CDR3 size: 14 residues. The germline CDR1 and CDR2 sequences are SEHNR and FQNEAQ (reference sequence). V shed 3 bases and J shed 4 bases, with 10 bases lying between them. The CDR3 sequence: CASSLGAEYNEQFF. In DNA, the CDR3 is TGTGCCAGCAGCTTGGGGGCCGAATACAATGAGCAGTTCTTC.

This clonotype was seen a few times. The chain couples TRBV9 to TRBJ2-1; 7 nucleotides align to TRBD1. Germline V lookup: CDR1 SGDLS, CDR2 YYNGEE. V lost 3 bases and J lost 7; bases outside the gene matches: 22. This CDR3 region has 19 residues. The chain's CDR3 is CASSGGGPRQGEVRNEQFF. Written as DNA, the CDR3 is TGTGCCAGCAGCGGAGGGGGACCGAGACAGGGTGAAGTTAGAAATGAGCAGTTCTTC.

This clonotype was seen more than once but under ten times. The rearrangement joins TRBV16 to TRBJ1-1; D call uncertain. The CDR3 is 14 amino acids. The germline V gene encodes CDR1 KGHSY and CDR2 FQNENV. The germline V and J ends were trimmed by 0 bases and 7 bases, with 12 bases remaining between them. The CDR3 reads CASSQSGPGIEAFF. Here the CDR3 DNA reads TGTGCCAGCAGCCAATCAGGCCCCGGGATTGAAGCTTTCTTT.

Many counts were recorded for this clonotype. V gene TRBV4-3 combines with J gene TRBJ2-1, with 8 bases fitting TRBD2. Unmatched junction bases numbered 3, after V lost 1 base and J lost 4 bases. Germline V gene data show CDR1 as LGHNA and CDR2 as YSLEER. The CDR3 is 15 amino acids. CDR3 DNA: TGCGCCAGCAGCCAAGGGACTAGCTATTACAATGAGCAGTTCTTC. Amino acid sequence: CASSQGTSYYNEQFF.

This clonotype turned up a few times. The rearrangement links TRBV2 to TRBJ1-4, with 8 bases that match TRBD1. Trimming took 7 bases from V and 5 from J; bases not matched to a gene: 9. This CDR3 has 15 residues. Germline V lookup: CDR1 SNHLY, CDR2 FYNNEI. The CDR3 region has the DNA TGTGCCAGCACCGAAAGACAGGGGATGAATGAAAAACTGTTTTTT. Translating it yields CASTERQGMNEKLFF.

This clonotype was counted at least ten times. This chain connects TRBV20-1 to TRBJ2-2; D call uncertain. Germline assignment: CDR1 DFQATT and CDR2 SNEGSKA (reference sequence). Trimming stripped 0 bases from V and 2 bases from J, with 10 bases between. This CDR3 region has 15 residues. Written as DNA, the CDR3 is TGCAGTGCTAGAGAAGAGGCAGTTAACACCGGGGAGCTGTTTTTT. Translating it yields CSAREEAVNTGELFF.

This clonotype occurred many times. The chain combines TRBV5-5 with TRBJ2-5; tentatively, D is TRBD1 (5 bases). Trimming took 0 bases from V and 0 from J, leaving 12 bases between them. The CDR3 extends over 16 amino acids. Germline-derived CDR1 and CDR2 are SGHKS and YYEKEE (reference sequence). The CDR3 loop is CASSLGFRVYQETQYF. CDR3 in DNA: TGTGCCAGCAGCTTGGGATTCAGGGTCTACCAAGAGACCCAGTACTTC.

This clonotype was recorded many times. The V gene is TRBV12-3 or TRBV12-4, the J gene TRBJ2-2; the D gene could be TRBD1 or TRBD2 (5 bases each). The length of the CDR3 is 13 residues. The V and J ends lost 8 bases and 4 bases respectively, with 11 bases between them. For the CDR3, the DNA is TGTGCCAGCCAGGGCGAGGGCACCGGGGAGCTGTTTTTT. Translation gives CASQGEGTGELFF.

This clonotype has at least ten counts. The chain links TRBV7-2 to TRBJ2-5, with 14 positions matching TRBD2. CDR3 length: 15 residues. CDR1 SGHTA and CDR2 FQGNSA come from the germline V gene. Trimming removed 5 bases from V and 5 bases from J; junction bases left unmatched: 4. The CDR3, as DNA: TGTGCCAGCAGCCGGACTAGCGGGGGGCTCGAGACCCAGTACTTC. Amino acids: CASSRTSGGLETQYF.

This clonotype was counted ten times or more. The chain combines TRBV25-1 with TRBJ2-7; the D call may be TRBD1 or TRBD2 (5 bases each). The CDR3 covers 15 residues. V gave up 1 base and J gave up 2 bases, with 12 bases separating them. The germline V gene encodes CDR1 MGHDK and CDR2 SYGVNS. The CDR3 DNA reads as TGTGCCAGCAGTGAATGGGACCTCGGGACCTACGAGCAGTACTTC. Its translation: CASSEWDLGTYEQYF.